This TCR beta chain appears in the sequencing data of a study of control samples from healthy donors and cancer patients. V gave up 5 bases and J gave up 0 bases, with 9 bases separating them. The germline CDR1 and CDR2 sequences are SGHAT and FQDESV (reference sequence). CDR3 length: 14 amino acids. TCRdb's table, derived via immunoSEQ multiplex PCR, lists solely in-frame clones and lacks some. Of 400,000 to 450,000 clones listed, about nine tenths are singletons. The genes are TRBV11-1 and TRBJ2-3; the D gene is possibly TRBD2 (5 bases). The sequence was obtained from a man aged 40-55 years with head and neck cancer. Sequencing was carried out using PBMCs. Written as DNA, the CDR3 is TGTGCCAGCAGCGGGGAGCCCAGCACAGATACGCAGTATTTT. It specifies CASSGEPSTDTQYF. The complete variable domain, with remaining parts taken from reference TRBV11-1 and TRBJ2-3, reads EAEVAQSPRYKITEKSQAVAFWCDPISGHATLYWYRQILGQGPELLVQFQDESVVDDSQLPKDRFSAERLKGVDSTLKIQPAELGDSAMYLCASSGEPSTDTQYFGPGTRLTVL.